This TCR beta chain was found in a study of CD8 T cells in Susac syndrome. Between the trimmed V and J ends, which lost 5 bases and 0 bases, there was a span of 11 bases. The CDR3 covers 15 residues. CDR1 SGDLS and CDR2 YYNGEE come from the germline V gene. TEMRA cells were FACS-enriched, unlike CD8+ and CD4+ T cells, which were negatively isolated. With random hexamers, reverse transcription was performed on roughly 0.5 to 1 ug of RNA. By means of immunoSEQ multiplex PCR, TCR beta CDR3 spanning 54 Vbeta and 13 Jbeta underwent amplification. Each CDR3 protein is one row after TCRdb ran MiXCR on the immunoSEQ multiplex PCR reads. The sample includes approximately 120,000 distinct CDR3 sequences, 85% to 95% seen only once; the top ten take 0.25% to 0.35%.

The J gene is TRBJ2-2, the V gene TRBV9; D might be TRBD1 or TRBD2, each matching 6 bases. The sample consisted of CD8+ T cells from PBMCs. This receptor was taken from a human donor with multiple sclerosis. CDR3 sequence: CASREGGANTGELFF. DNA for the CDR3: TGTGCCAGCAGGGAGGGGGGCGCGAACACCGGGGAGCTGTTTTTT.